The sequence of this T cell receptor (beta chain) was determined in a study of blood T cell repertoires in COVID-19. About the study: Acute and convalescent COVID-19 samples came from the United States, Italy and Spain.

In the study's own analysis: Estimation of nucleated cell counts relied on the amplification of reference gene primers. TCRdb's copy holds only in-frame clones and misses some; the assay was immunoSEQ multiplex PCR. V and J calls plus clone size are reproduced from that table; the DNA served to infer D and trimming. Of 100,000 to 150,000 clones in the sample, around nine tenths were seen once. This clonotype was sampled from a woman in her seventies with COVID-19, enrolled during active disease. Material: peripheral blood.

The CDR3 loop reads CAIATLEDQPQHF. In DNA, the CDR3 is TGTGCCATTGCGACCCTGGAGGACCAGCCCCAGCATTTT. The V gene is TRBV6-5, the J gene TRBJ1-5; D is ambiguous. Germline-derived CDR1 and CDR2 are MNHEY and SVGAGI. CDR3 length: 13 amino acids. The germline V and J ends were trimmed by 10 bases and 7 bases, with 17 bases remaining between them.